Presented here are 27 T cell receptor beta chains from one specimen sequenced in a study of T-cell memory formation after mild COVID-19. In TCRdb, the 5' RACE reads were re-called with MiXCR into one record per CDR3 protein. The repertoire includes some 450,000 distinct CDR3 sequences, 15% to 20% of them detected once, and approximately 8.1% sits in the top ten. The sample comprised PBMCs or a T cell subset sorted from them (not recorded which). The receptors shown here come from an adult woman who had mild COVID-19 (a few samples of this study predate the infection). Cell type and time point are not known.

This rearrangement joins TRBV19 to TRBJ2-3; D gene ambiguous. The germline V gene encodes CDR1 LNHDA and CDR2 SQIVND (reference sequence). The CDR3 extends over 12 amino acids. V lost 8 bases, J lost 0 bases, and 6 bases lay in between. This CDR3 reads CASATSTDTQYF. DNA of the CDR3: TGTGCCAGTGCGACTAGCACAGATACGCAGTATTTT.

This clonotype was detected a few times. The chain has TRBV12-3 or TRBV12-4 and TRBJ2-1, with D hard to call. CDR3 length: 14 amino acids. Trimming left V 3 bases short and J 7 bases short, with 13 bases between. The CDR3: CASSFRAVKNEQFF. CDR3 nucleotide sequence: TGTGCCAGCAGTTTTAGGGCAGTTAAGAATGAGCAGTTCTTC.

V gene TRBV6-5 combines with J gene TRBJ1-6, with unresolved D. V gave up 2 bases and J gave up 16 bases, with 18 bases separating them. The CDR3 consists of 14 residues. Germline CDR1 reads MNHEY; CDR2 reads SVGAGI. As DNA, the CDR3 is TGTGCCAGCAGTTACGGCCGTTCTTATGGTTTACTCCACTTT. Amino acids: CASSYGRSYGLLHF.

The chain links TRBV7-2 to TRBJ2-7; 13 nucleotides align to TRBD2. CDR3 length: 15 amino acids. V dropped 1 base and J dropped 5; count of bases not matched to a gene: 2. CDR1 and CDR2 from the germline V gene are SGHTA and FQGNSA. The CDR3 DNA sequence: TGTGCCAGCAGCTTAGGACTAGCGGGAGGTAACGAGCAGTACTTC. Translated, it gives CASSLGLAGGNEQYF.

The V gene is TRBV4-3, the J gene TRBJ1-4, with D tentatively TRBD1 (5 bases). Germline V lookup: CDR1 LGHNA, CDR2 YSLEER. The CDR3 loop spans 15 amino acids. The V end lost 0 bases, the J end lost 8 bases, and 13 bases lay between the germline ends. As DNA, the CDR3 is TGCGCCAGCAGCCAAGAGGGGACCGGGGGGGAAAAACTGTTTTTT. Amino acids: CASSQEGTGGEKLFF.

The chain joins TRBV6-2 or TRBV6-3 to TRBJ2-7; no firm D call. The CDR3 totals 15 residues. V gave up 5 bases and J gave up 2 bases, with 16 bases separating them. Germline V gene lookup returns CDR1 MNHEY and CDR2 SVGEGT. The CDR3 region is CASSPPVRLTYEQYF. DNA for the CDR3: TGTGCCAGCAGTCCTCCAGTGAGGTTGACCTACGAGCAGTACTTC.

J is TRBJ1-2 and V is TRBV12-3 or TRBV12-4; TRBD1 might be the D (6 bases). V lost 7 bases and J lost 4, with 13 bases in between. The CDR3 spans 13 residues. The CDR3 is CASTIGQIYGYTF. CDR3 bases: TGTGCCAGCACCATAGGACAGATCTATGGCTACACCTTC.

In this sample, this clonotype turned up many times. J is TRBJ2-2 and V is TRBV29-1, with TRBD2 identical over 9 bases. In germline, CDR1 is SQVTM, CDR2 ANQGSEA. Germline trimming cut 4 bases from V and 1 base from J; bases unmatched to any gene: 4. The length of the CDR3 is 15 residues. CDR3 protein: CSVVRGGMNTGELFF. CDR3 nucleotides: TGCAGCGTTGTGCGGGGGGGGATGAACACCGGGGAGCTGTTTTTT.

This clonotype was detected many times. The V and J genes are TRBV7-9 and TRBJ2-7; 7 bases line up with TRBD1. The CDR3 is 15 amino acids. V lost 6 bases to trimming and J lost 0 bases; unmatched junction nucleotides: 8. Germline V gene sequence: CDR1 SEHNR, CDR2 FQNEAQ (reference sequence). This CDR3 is CASRYGTALSYEQYF. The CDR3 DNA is TGTGCCAGCAGATACGGGACAGCCCTCTCCTACGAGCAGTACTTC.

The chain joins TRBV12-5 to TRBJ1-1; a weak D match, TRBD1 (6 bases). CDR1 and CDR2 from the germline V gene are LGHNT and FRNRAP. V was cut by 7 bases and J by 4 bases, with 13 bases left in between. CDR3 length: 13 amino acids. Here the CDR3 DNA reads TGTGCTAGTGCCTTGCTAGGGGGCACTGAAGCTTTCTTT. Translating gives CASALLGGTEAFF. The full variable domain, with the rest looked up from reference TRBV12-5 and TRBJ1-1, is DARVTQTPRHKVTEMGQEVTMRCQPILGHNTVFWYRQTMMQGLELLAYFRNRAPLDDSGMPKDRFSAEMPDATLATLKIQPSEPRDSAVYFCASALLGGTEAFFGQGTRLTVV.

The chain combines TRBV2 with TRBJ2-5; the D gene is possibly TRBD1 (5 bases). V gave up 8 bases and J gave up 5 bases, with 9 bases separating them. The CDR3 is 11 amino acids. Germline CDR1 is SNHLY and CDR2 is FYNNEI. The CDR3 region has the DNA TGTGCCAGCGAAGGGGTGGAGACCCAGTACTTC. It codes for CASEGVETQYF.

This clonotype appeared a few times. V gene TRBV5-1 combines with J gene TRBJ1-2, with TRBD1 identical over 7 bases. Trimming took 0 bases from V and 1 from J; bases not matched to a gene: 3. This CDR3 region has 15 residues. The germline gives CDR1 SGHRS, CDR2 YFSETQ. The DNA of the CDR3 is TGCGCCAGCAGCTTGGCACGGGACAGTAACTATGGCTACACCTTC. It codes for CASSLARDSNYGYTF.

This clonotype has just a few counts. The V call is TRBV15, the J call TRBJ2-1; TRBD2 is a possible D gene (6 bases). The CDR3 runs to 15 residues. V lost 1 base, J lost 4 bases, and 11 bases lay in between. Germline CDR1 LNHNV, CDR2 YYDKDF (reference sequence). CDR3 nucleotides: TGTGCCACCAGCAGAGGGGGGGAGCAATACAATGAGCAGTTCTTC. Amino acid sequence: CATSRGGEQYNEQFF.

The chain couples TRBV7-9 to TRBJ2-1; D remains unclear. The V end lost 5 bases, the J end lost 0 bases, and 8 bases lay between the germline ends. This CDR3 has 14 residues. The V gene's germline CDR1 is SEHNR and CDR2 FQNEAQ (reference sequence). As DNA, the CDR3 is TGTGCCAGCAGCGAGCAGAGCTCCTACAATGAGCAGTTCTTC. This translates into CASSEQSSYNEQFF. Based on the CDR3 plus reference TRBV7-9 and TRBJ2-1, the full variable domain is DTGVSQNPRHKITKRGQNVTFRCDPISEHNRLYWYRQTLGQGPEFLTYFQNEAQLEKSRLLSDRFSAERPKGSFSTLEIQRTEQGDSAMYLCASSEQSSYNEQFFGPGTRLTVL.

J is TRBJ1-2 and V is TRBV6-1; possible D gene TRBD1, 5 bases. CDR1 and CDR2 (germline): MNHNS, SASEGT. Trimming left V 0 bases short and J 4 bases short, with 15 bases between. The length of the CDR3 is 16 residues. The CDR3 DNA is TGTGCCAGCAGTGAAGCGCTATGGGGAGGGACCTATGGCTACACCTTC. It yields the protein CASSEALWGGTYGYTF.

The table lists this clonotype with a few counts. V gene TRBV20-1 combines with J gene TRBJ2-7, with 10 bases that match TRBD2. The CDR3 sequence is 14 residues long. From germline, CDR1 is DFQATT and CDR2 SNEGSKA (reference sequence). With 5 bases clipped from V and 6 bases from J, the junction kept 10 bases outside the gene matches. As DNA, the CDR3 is TGCAGTGCTCCTCCCCAGCGGGAGGGCCGCGAGCAGTACTTC. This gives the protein CSAPPQREGREQYF.

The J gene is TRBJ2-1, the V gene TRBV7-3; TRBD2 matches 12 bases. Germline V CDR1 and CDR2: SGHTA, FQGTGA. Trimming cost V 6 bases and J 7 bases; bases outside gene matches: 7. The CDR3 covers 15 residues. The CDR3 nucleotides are TGTGCCAGCAGGGCTAGCGGGGGGGCTGGAAATGAGCAGTTCTTC. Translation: CASRASGGAGNEQFF.

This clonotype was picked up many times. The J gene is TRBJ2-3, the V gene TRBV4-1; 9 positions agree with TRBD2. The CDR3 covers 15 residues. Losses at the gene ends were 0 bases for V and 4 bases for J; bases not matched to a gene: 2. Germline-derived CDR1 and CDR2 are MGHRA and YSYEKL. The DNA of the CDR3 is TGCGCCAGCAGCCAAGATCGCGGGGGGGCAGATACGCAGTATTTT. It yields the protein CASSQDRGGADTQYF.

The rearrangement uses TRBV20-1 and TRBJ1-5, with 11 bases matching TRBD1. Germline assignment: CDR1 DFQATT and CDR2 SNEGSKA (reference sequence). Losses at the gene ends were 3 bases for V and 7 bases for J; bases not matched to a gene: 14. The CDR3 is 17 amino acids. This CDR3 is CSASMAGQGVTKQPQHF. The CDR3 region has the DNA TGCAGTGCTAGTATGGCGGGACAGGGGGTAACGAAACAGCCCCAGCATTTT.

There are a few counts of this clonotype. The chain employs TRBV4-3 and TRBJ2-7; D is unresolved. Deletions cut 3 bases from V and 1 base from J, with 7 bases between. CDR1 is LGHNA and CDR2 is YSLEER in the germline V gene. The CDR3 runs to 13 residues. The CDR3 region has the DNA TGCGCCAGCAGCCACACTCGATCCTACGAGCAGTACTTC. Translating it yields CASSHTRSYEQYF.

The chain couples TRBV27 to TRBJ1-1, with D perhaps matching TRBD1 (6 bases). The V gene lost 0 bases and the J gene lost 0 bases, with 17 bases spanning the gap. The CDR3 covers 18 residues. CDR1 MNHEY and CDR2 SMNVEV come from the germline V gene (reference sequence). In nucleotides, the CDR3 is TGTGCCAGCAGTTTATCGATTCAATTGGCAGGGGTGAACACTGAAGCTTTCTTT. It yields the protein CASSLSIQLAGVNTEAFF.

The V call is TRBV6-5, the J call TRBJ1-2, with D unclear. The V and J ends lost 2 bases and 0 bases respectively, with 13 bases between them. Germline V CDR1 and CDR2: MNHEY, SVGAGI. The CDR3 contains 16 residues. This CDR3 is CASSYRTEPSNYGYTF. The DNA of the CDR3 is TGTGCCAGCAGTTACCGCACAGAGCCCTCTAACTATGGCTACACCTTC.

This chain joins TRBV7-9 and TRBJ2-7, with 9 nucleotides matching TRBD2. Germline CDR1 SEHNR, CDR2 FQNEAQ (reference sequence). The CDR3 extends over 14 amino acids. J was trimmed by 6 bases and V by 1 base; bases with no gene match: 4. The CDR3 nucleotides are TGTGCCAGCAGCTTAGGAGGTAGCGGGGGCGAGCAGTACTTC. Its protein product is CASSLGGSGGEQYF.

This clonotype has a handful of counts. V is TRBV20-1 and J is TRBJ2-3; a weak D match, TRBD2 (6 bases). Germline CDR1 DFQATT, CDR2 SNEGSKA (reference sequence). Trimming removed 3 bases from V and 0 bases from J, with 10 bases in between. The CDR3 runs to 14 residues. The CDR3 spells CSASGGRSTDTQYF. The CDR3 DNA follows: TGCAGTGCTAGCGGGGGAAGAAGCACAGATACGCAGTATTTT.

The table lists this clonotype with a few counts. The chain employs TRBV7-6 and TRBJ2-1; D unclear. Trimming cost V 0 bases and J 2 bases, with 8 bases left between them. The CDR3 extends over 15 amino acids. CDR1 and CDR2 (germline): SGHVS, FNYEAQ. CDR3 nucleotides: TGTGCCAGCAGCTTAGCGCTGGAGACCTACAATGAGCAGTTCTTC. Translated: CASSLALETYNEQFF.

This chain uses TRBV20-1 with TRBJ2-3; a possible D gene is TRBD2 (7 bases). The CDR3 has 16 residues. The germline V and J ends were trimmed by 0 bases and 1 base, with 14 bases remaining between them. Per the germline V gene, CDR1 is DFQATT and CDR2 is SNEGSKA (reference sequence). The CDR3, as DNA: TGCAGTGCTAGAGATGGCGGGGGCAGCGGCACAGATACGCAGTATTTT. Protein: CSARDGGGSGTDTQYF.

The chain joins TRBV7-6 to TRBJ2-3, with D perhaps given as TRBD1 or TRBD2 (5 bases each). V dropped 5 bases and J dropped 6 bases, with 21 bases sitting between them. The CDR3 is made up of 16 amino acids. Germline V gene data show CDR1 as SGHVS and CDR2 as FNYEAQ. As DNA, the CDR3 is TGTGCCAGCAGCCCCCTGGGGCAGGGCTGGGGGGATACGCAGTATTTT. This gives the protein CASSPLGQGWGDTQYF.